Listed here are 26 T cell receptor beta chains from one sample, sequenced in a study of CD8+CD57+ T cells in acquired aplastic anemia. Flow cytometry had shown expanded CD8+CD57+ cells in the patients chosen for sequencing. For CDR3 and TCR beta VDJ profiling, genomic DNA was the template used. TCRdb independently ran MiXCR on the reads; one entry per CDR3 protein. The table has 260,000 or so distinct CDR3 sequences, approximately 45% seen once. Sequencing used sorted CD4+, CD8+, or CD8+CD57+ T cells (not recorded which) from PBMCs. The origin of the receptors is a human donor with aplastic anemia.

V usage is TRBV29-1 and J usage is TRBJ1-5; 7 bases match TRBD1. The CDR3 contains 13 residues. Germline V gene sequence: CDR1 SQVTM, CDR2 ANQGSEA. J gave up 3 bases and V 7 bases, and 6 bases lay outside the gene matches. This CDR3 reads CSALGQPNQPQHF. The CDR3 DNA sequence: TGCAGCGCGTTGGGACAGCCCAATCAGCCCCAGCATTTT.

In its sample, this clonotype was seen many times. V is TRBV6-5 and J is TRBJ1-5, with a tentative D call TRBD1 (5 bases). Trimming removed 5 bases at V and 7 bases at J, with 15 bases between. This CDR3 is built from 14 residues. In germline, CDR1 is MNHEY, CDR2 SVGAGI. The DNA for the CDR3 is TGTGCCAGCAGTGGGATAGGGGTCGCCCAGCCCCAGCATTTT. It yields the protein CASSGIGVAQPQHF.

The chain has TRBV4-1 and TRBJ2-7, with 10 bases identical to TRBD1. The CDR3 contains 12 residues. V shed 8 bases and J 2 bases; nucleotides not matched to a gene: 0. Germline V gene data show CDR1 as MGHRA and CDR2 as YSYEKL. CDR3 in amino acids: CASGTGAYEQYF. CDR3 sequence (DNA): TGCGCCAGCGGGACAGGGGCCTACGAGCAGTACTTC.

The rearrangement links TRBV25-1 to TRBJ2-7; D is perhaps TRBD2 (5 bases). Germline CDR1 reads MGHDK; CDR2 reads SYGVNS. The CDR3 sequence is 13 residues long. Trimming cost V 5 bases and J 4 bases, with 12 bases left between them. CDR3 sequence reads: CASSINGVYEQYF. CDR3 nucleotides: TGTGCCAGCAGTATCAACGGGGTGTACGAGCAGTACTTC.

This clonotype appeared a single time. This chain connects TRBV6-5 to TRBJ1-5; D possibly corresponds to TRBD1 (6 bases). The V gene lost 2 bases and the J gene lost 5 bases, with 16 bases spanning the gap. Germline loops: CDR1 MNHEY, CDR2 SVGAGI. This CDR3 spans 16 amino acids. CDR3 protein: CASSYVLGAADQPQHF. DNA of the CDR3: TGTGCCAGCAGTTACGTTCTGGGGGCAGCGGATCAGCCCCAGCATTTT.

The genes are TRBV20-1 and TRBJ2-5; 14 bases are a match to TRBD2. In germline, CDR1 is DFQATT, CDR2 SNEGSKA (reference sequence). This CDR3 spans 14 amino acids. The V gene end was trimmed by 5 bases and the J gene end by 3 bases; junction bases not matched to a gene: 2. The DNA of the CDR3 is TGCAGTGCTCCGGGACTAGCGGGAGAAGAGACCCAGTACTTC. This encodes CSAPGLAGEETQYF.

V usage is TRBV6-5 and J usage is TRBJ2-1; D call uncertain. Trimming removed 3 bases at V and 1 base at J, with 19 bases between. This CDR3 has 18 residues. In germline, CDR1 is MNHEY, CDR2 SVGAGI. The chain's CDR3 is CASSYRWTVGNSYNEQFF. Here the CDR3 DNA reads TGTGCCAGCAGTTATAGGTGGACCGTCGGTAATTCCTACAATGAGCAGTTCTTC.

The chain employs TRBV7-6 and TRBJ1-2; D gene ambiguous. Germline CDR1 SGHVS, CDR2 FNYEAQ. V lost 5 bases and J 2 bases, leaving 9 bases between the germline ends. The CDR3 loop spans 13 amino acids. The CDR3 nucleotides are TGTGCCAGCAGCAAAACACAAAACTATGGCTACACCTTC. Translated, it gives CASSKTQNYGYTF.

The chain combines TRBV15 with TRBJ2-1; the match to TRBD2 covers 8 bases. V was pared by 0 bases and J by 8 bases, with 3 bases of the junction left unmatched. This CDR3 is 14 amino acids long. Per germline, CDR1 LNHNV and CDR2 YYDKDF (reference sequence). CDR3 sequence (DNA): TGTGCCACCAGCAGAGAGGCGGGGGGCGATGAGCAGTTCTTC. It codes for CATSREAGGDEQFF.

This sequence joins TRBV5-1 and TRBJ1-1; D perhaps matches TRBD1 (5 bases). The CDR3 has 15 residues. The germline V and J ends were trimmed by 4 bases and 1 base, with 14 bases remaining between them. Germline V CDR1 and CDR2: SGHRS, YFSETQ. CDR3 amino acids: CASSAGWRGNTEAFF. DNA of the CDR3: TGCGCCAGCAGCGCGGGTTGGAGGGGGAACACTGAAGCTTTCTTT.

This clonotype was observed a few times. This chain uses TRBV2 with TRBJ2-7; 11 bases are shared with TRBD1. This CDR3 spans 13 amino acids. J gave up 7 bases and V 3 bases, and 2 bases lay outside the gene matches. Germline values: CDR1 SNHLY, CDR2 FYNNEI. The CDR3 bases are TGTGCCAGCAGTGATGGGACAGGGGGTGAGCAGTACTTC. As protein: CASSDGTGGEQYF. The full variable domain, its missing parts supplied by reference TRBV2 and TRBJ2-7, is EPEVTQTPSHQVTQMGQEVILRCVPISNHLYFYWYRQILGQKVEFLVSFYNNEISEKSEIFDDQFSVERPDGSNFTLKIRSTKLEDSAMYFCASSDGTGGEQYFGPGTRLTVT.

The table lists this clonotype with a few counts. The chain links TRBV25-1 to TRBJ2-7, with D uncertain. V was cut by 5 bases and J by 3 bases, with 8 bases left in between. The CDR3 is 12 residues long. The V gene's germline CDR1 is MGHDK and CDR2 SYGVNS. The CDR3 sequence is CASSSGFYEQYF. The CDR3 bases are TGTGCCAGCAGTTCAGGCTTCTACGAGCAGTACTTC.

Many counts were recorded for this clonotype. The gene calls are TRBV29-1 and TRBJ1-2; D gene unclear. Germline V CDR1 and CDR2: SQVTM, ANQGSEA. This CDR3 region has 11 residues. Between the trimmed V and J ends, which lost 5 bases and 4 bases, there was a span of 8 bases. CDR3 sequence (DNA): TGCAGCGTTCCCGTTGGCTATGGCTACACCTTC. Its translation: CSVPVGYGYTF. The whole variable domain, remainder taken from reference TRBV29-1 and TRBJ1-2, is SAVISQKPSRDICQRGTSLTIQCQVDSQVTMMFWYRQQPGQSLTLIATANQGSEATYESGFVIDKFPISRPNLTFSTLTVSNMSPEDSSIYLCSVPVGYGYTFGSGTRLTVV.

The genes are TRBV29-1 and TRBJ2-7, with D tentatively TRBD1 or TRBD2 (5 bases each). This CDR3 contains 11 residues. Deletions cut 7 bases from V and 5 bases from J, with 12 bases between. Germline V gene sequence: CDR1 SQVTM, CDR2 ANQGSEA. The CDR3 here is CSAGTANEQYF. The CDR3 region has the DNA TGCAGCGCCGGGACCGCCAACGAGCAGTACTTC.

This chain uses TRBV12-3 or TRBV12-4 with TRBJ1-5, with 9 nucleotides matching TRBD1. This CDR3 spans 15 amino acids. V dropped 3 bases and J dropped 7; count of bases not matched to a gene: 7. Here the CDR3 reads CASSLRQGVEQPQHF. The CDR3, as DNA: TGTGCCAGCAGTTTGAGACAGGGGGTAGAGCAGCCCCAGCATTTT.

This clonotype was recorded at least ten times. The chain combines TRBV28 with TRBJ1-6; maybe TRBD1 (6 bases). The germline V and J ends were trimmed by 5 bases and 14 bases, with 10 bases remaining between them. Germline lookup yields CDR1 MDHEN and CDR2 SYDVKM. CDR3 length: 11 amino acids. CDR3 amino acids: CASSMGQSLHF. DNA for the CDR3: TGTGCCAGCAGTATGGGACAATCCCTCCACTTT.

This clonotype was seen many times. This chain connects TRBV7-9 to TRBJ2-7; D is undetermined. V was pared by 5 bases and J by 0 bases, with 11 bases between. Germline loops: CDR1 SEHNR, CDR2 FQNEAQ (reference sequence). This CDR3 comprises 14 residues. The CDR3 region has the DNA TGTGCCAGCAGCCCTCTTGACGGCTCCTACGAGCAGTACTTC. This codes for CASSPLDGSYEQYF.

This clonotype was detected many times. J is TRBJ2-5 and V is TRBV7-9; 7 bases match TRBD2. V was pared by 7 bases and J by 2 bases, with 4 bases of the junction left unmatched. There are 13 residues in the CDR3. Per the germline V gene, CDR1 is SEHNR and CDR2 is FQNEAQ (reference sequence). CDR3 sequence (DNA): TGTGCCAGCACCGGGACTAAACAAGAGACCCAGTACTTC. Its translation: CASTGTKQETQYF.

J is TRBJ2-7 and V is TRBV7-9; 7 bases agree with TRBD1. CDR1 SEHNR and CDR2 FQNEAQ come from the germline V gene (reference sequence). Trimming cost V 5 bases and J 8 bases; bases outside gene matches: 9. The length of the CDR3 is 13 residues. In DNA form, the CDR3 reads TGTGCCAGCAGCCACCCGACAGGGCTCAAGCAGTACTTC. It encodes CASSHPTGLKQYF.

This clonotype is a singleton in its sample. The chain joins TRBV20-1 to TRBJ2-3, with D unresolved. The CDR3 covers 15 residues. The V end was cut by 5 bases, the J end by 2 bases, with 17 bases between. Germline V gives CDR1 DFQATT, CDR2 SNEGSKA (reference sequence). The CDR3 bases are TGCAGTGCTGTCCCCTCTGGCGGTAACACAGATACGCAGTATTTT. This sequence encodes CSAVPSGGNTDTQYF.

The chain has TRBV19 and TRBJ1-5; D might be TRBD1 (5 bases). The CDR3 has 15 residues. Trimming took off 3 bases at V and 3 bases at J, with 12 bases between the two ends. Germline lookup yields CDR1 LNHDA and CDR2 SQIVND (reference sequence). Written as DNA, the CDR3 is TGTGCCAGTAGTATTTCTTGGGGGTACAATCAGCCCCAGCATTTT. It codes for CASSISWGYNQPQHF.

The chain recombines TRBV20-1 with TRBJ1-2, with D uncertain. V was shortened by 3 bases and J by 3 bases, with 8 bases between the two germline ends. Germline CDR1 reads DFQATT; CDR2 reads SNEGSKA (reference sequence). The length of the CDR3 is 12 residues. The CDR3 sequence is CSARIGDYGYTF. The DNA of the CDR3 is TGCAGTGCTAGGATCGGAGACTATGGCTACACCTTC.

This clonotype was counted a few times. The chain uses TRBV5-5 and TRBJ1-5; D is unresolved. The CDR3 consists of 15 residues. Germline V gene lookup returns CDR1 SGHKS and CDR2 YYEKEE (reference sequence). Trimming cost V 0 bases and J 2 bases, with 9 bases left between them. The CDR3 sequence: CASSLDRGRNQPQHF. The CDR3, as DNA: TGTGCCAGCAGCTTGGACCGGGGTCGCAATCAGCCCCAGCATTTT.

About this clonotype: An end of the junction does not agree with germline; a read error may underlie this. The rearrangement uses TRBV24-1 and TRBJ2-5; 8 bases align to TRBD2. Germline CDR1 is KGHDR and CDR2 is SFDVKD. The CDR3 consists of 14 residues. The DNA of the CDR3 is TGTGCCAGCAGTTCATCCGGGACTAGGGAGACCCAGTACTTC. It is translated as CASSSSGTRETQYF.

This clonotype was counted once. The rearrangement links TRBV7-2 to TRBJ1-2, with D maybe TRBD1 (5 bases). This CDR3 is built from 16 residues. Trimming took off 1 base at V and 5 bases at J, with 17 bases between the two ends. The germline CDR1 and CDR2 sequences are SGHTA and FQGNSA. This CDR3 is CASSLGTSGPGYGYTF. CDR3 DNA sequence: TGTGCCAGCAGCTTAGGCACATCGGGACCGGGATATGGCTACACCTTC.

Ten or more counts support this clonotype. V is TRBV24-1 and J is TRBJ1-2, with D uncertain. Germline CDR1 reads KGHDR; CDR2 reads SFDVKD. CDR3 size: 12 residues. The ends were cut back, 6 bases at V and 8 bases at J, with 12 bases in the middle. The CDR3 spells CATSIATGGYTF. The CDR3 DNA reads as TGTGCCACCAGTATAGCCACGGGAGGCTACACCTTC.